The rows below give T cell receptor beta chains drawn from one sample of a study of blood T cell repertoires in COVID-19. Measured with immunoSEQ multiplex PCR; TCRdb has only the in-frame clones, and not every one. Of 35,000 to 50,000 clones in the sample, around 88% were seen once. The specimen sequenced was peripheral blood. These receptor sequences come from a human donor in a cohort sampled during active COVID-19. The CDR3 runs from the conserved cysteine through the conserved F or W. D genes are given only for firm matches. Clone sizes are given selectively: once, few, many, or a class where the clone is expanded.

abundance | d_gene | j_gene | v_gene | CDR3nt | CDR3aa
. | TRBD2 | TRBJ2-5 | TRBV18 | TGTGCCAGCTCTCGCGGGGGGACCGAGACCCAGTACTTC | CASSRGGTETQYF
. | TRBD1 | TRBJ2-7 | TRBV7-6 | TGTGCCAGCAGCGGGTGGGACAGGGCCTACGAGCAGTACTTC | CASSGWDRAYEQYF
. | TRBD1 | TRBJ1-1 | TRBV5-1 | TGCGCCAGCAGCTCCCAGGGGGACGAGACTGAAGCTTTCTTT | CASSSQGDETEAFF
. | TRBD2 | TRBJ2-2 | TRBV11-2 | TGTGCCAGCAGCCCTCGGACTAGCGGGGGGGCTAGCACCGGGGAGCTGTTTTTT | CASSPRTSGGASTGELFF
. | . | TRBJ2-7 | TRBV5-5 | TGTGCCAGCAGCTCGATCGGGACAACTTACTACGAGCAGTACTTC | CASSSIGTTYYEQYF
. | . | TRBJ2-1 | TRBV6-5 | TGTGCCAGCAGTCCTGGGGGGAATGAGCAGTTCTTC | CASSPGGNEQFF
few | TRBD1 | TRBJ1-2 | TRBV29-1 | TGCAGCGTTGAAGATCTAGGGGGCAGTGGCTACACCTTC | CSVEDLGGSGYTF
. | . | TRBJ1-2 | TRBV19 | TGTGCCAGTAACGAACTTGTAGGGGCTGCCTATGGCTACACCTTC | CASNELVGAAYGYTF
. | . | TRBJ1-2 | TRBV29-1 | TGCAGCGTTGGGGGGGTCAGGGACTATGGCTACACCTTC | CSVGGVRDYGYTF
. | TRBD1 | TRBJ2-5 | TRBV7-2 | TGTGCCAGCAGTAGAGGGGGCCCAGAGACCCAGTACTTC | CASSRGGPETQYF
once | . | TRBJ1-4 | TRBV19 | TGTGCCAGTAGTCCCTGGACAGAAGTAAATGAAAAACTGTTTTTT | CASSPWTEVNEKLFF
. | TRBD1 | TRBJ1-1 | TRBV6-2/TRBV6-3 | TGTGCCAGCAGTGTACAGGGGGCGGTCACTGAAGCTTTCTTT | CASSVQGAVTEAFF
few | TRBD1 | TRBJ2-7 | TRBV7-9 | TGTGCCAGCAGCCCTAGGACAGGGGCCTACGAGCAGTACTTC | CASSPRTGAYEQYF
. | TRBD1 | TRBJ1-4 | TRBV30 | TGTGCCTGGAGTCGCCTCGACAGGGATGAAAAACTGTTTTTT | CAWSRLDRDEKLFF
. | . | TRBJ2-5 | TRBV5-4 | TGTGCCAGCAGCTTGCACAGACAAGAGACCCAGTACTTC | CASSLHRQETQYF
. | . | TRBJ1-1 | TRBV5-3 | TGTGCCCGAAGGTGTCAGCGGGGAGGAACTGAAGCTTTCTTT | CARRCQRGGTEAFF
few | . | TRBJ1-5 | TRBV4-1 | TGCGCCAGCAGCCAAGAAGAAAGGGGGAATCAGCCCCAGCATTTT | CASSQEERGNQPQHF
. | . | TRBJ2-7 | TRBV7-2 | TGTGCCAGCAGCTTTTCAGGTCAAATCTACGAGCAGTACTTC | CASSFSGQIYEQYF
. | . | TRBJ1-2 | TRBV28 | TGTGCCAGCAGTTTGGGTGGTAGGGGTTTCTATGGCTACACCTTC | CASSLGGRGFYGYTF
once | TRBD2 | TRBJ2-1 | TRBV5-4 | TGTGCCAGCAGTTCACCGGGACTAGCGGGGTTAAAGCAGTTCTTC | CASSSPGLAGLKQFF
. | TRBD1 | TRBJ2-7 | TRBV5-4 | TGTGCCAGCAGCTTGGGAGGGACAGGGTCCGACGAGCAGTACTTC | CASSLGGTGSDEQYF
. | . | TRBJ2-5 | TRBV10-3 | TGTGCCATCAGTAAAGCGATCCAAGAGACCCAGTACTTC | CAISKAIQETQYF
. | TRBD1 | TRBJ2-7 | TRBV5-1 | TGCGCCAGCAGGTGGGACAGCGCGCGCCTCTACGAGCAGTACTTC | CASRWDSARLYEQYF
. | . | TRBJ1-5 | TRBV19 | TGTGCCAGTAGTATATCCCCAGGGAGCAATCAGCCCCAGCATTTT | CASSISPGSNQPQHF
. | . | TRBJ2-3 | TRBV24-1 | TGTGCCACCAGTGACCCACTAGCAGATACGCAGTATTTT | CATSDPLADTQYF
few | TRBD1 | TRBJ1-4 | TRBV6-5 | TGTGCCAGCAGTTCCTTCCGGGACAGGGGAGGAAAACTGTTTTTT | CASSSFRDRGGKLFF